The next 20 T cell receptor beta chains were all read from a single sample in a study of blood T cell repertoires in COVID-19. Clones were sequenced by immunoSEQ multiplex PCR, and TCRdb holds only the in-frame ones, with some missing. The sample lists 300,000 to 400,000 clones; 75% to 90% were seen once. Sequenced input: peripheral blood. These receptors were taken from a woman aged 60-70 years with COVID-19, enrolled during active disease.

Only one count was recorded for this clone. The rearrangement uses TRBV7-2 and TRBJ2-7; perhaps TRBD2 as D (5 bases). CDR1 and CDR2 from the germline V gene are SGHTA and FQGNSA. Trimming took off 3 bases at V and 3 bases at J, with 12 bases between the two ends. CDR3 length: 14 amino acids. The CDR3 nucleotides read TGTGCCAGCAGCTTCCAATCCGGGGACTACGAGCAGTACTTC. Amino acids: CASSFQSGDYEQYF.

The CDR3 DNA reads TGTGCCAGTAGTGTCGGGACATTAACGAATCAGCCCCAGCATTTT. Protein: CASSVGTLTNQPQHF. The rearrangement links TRBV19 to TRBJ1-5; D is possibly TRBD1 (6 bases). Per the germline V gene, CDR1 is LNHDA and CDR2 is SQIVND (reference sequence). Trimming removed 5 bases at V and 4 bases at J, with 15 bases between. The CDR3 sequence is 15 residues long.

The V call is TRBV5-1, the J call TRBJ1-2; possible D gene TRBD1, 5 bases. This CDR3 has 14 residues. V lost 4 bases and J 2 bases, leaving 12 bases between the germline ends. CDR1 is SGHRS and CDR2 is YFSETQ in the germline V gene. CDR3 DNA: TGCGCCAGCAGCCCTGGGCGGGACAACTATGGCTACACCTTC. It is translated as CASSPGRDNYGYTF.

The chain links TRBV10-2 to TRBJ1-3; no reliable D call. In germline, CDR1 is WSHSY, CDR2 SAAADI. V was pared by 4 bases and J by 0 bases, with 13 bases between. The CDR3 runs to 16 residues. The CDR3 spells CASSASRVSSGNTIYF. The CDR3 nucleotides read TGCGCCAGCAGTGCATCGAGGGTGAGCTCTGGAAACACCATATATTTT.

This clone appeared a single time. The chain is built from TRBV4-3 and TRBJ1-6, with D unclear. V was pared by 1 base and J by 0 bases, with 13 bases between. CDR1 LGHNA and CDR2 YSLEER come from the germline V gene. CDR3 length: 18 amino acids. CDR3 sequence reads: CASSQALTGSSYNSPLHF. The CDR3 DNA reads TGCGCCAGCAGCCAAGCCTTGACTGGTAGCTCCTATAATTCACCCCTCCACTTT.

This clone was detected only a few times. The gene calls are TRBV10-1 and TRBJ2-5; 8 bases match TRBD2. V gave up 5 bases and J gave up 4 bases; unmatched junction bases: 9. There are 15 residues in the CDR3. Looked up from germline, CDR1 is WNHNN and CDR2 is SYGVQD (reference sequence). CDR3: CASSRGDGGGETQYF. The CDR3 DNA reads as TGCGCCAGCAGTCGAGGGGACGGGGGGGGAGAGACCCAGTACTTC.

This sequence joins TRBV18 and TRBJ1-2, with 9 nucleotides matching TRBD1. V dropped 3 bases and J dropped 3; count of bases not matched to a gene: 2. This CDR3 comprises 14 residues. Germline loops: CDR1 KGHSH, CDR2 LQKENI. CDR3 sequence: CASSPGDRDYGYTF. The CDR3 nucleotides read TGTGCCAGCTCACCCGGGGACAGGGACTATGGCTACACCTTC.

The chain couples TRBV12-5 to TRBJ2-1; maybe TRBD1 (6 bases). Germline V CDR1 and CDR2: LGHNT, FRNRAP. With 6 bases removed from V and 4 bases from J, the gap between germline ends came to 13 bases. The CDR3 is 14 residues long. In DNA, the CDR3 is TGTGCTAGTGGGAGAGGACAGATGTACAATGAGCAGTTCTTC. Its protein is CASGRGQMYNEQFF. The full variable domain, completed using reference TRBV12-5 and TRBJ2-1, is DARVTQTPRHKVTEMGQEVTMRCQPILGHNTVFWYRQTMMQGLELLAYFRNRAPLDDSGMPKDRFSAEMPDATLATLKIQPSEPRDSAVYFCASGRGQMYNEQFFGPGTRLTVL.

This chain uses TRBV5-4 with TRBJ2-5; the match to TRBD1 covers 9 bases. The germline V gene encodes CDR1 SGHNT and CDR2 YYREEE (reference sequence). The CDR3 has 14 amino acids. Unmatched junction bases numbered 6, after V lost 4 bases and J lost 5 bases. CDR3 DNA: TGTGCCAGCAGCGCACAGGGGGCGGAGGAGACCCAGTACTTC. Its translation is CASSAQGAEETQYF. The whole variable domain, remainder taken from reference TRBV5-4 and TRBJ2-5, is ETGVTQSPTHLIKTRGQQVTLRCSSQSGHNTVSWYQQALGQGPQFIFQYYREEENGRGNFPPRFSGLQFPNYSSELNVNALELDDSALYLCASSAQGAEETQYFGPGTRLLVL.

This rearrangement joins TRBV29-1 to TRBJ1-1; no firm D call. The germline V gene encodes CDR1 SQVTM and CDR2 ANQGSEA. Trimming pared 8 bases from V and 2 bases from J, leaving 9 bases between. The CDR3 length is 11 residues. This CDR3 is CSSYRNTEAFF. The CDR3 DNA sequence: TGCAGCTCATACAGAAACACTGAAGCTTTCTTT.

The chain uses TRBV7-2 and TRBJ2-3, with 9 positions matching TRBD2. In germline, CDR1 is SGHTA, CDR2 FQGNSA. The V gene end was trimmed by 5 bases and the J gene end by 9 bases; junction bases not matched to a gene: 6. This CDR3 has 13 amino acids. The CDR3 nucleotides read TGTGCCAGCAGCGGCCGGACTAGCGCCACGCAGTATTTT. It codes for CASSGRTSATQYF.

CDR3 loop: CASSLQGNRDTQYF. In nucleotides, the CDR3 is TGTGCCAGCAGCTTACAGGGAAACCGAGACACCCAGTACTTC. This chain joins TRBV5-8 and TRBJ2-5; possible D gene TRBD1, 6 bases. Germline V gives CDR1 SGHTS, CDR2 YDEGEE. This CDR3 is built from 14 residues. Trimming removed 2 bases from V and 8 bases from J, with 16 bases in between.

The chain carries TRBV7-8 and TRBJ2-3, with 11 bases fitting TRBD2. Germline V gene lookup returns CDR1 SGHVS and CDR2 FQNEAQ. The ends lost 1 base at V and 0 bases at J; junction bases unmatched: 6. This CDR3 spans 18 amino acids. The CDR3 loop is CASSLVLAGGVSTDTQYF. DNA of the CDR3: TGTGCCAGCAGCTTAGTCCTAGCGGGGGGCGTCAGCACAGATACGCAGTATTTT. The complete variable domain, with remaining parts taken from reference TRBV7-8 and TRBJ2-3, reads GAGVSQSPRYKVAKRGQDVALRCDPISGHVSLFWYQQALGQGPEFLTYFQNEAQLDKSGLPSDRFFAERPEGSVSTLKIQRTQQEDSAVYLCASSLVLAGGVSTDTQYFGPGTRLTVL.

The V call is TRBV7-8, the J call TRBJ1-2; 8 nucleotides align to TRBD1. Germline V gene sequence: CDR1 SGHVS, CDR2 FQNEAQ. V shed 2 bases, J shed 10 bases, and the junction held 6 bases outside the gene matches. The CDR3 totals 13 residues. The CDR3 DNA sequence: TGTGCCAGCAGCTTATTAAGGACAGGGCACTACACCTTC. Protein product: CASSLLRTGHYTF.

The chain's CDR3 is CASSGGTATDTQYF. CDR3 nucleotide sequence: TGTGCCAGCAGCGGCGGGACGGCCACAGATACGCAGTATTTT. V is TRBV6-5 and J is TRBJ2-3; TRBD2 is a possible D gene (6 bases). The CDR3 length is 14 residues. V lost 6 bases to trimming and J lost 2 bases, with 12 bases between them. Germline-derived CDR1 and CDR2 are MNHEY and SVGAGI.

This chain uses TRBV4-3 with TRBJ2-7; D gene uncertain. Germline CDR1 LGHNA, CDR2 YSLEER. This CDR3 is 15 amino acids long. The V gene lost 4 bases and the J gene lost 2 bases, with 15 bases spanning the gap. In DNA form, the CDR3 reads TGCGCCAGCAGCCGGCCGGCAGGCCCCACCTACGAGCAGTACTTC. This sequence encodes CASSRPAGPTYEQYF.

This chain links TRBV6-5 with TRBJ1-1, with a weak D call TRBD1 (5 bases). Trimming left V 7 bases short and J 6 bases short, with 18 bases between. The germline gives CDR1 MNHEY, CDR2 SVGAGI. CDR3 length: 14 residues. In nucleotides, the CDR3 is TGTGCCAGCACCGAGGGGACTAAAGGGGCTGAAGCTTTCTTT. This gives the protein CASTEGTKGAEAFF.

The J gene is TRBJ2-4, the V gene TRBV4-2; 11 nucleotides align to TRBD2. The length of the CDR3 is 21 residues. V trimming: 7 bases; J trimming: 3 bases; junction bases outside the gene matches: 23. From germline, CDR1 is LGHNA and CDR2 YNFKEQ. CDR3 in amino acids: CASTPLIRGLAVSRVKNIQYF. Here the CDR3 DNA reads TGTGCCAGCACCCCTTTAATCCGGGGACTAGCGGTTTCAAGGGTCAAAAACATTCAGTACTTC.

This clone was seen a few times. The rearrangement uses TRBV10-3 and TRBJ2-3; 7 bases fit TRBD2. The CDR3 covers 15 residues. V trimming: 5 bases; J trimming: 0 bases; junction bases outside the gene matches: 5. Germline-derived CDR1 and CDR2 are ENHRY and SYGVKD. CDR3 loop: CAISRGVPSTDTQYF. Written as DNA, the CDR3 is TGTGCCATCAGTCGGGGGGTGCCGAGCACAGATACGCAGTATTTT.

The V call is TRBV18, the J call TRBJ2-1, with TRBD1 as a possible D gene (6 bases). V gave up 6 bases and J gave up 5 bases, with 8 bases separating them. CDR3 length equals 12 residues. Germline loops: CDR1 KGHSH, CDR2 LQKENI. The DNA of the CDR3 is TGTGCCAGCTCGAGGACAGACAATGAGCAGTTCTTC. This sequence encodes CASSRTDNEQFF.